These 10 T cell receptor beta chains were sequenced from one sample in a study of cytomegalovirus exposure and HLA in healthy donors. Assay: immunoSEQ multiplex PCR; the TCRdb copy retains only in-frame clones and omits some. The sample includes under 250,000 clones, 85% to 90% of them seen just once. Sequencing was performed on PBMCs. These receptors were taken from a young man in good health and CMV-seronegative.

The chain links TRBV29-1 to TRBJ1-2, with TRBD1 identical over 8 bases. Germline-derived CDR1 and CDR2 are SQVTM and ANQGSEA. The CDR3 covers 19 residues. V dropped 5 bases and J dropped 0; count of bases not matched to a gene: 20. The CDR3 reads CSVQKLNGDRWAPNYGYTF. CDR3 in DNA: TGCAGCGTTCAGAAGTTGAACGGGGACAGGTGGGCCCCTAACTATGGCTACACCTTC. Together with reference TRBV29-1 and TRBJ1-2, the CDR3 gives the full variable domain: SAVISQKPSRDICQRGTSLTIQCQVDSQVTMMFWYRQQPGQSLTLIATANQGSEATYESGFVIDKFPISRPNLTFSTLTVSNMSPEDSSIYLCSVQKLNGDRWAPNYGYTFGSGTRLTVV.

V is TRBV4-3 and J is TRBJ2-5, with D tentatively TRBD2 (6 bases). CDR3 length: 15 residues. V was shortened by 1 base and J by 4 bases, with 13 bases between the two germline ends. Germline CDR1 LGHNA, CDR2 YSLEER. In nucleotides, the CDR3 is TGCGCCAGCAGCCAAGGGATTTCCGGGGGAGAGACCCAGTACTTC. Residues: CASSQGISGGETQYF.

The chain recombines TRBV23-1 with TRBJ1-2; D not resolved. TRBV23-1 is designated an ORF whose function remains uncertain. The CDR3 runs to 15 residues. Trimming shortened V by 3 bases and J by 3 bases, and 14 bases separated the two germline ends. The CDR3 spells CASSQSRPTHYGYTF. CDR3 coding DNA: TGCGCCAGCAGTCAGTCGAGGCCCACTCACTATGGCTACACCTTC.

This chain uses TRBV19 with TRBJ1-2; 9 positions match TRBD1. Germline assignment: CDR1 LNHDA and CDR2 SQIVND (reference sequence). The CDR3 spans 14 residues. With 6 bases clipped from V and 1 base from J, the junction kept 3 bases outside the gene matches. CDR3 in DNA: TGTGCCAGTAGGTACAGGGGGCTTAACTATGGCTACACCTTC. It encodes CASRYRGLNYGYTF.

J is TRBJ2-7 and V is TRBV19; 8 bases align to TRBD2. Germline V CDR1 and CDR2: LNHDA, SQIVND (reference sequence). V lost 9 bases to trimming and J lost 0 bases; unmatched junction nucleotides: 16. The CDR3 runs to 17 residues. The CDR3 bases are TGTGCCAGCCCCTACCCGATCGGTAGCGGGGACTCCTACGAGCAGTACTTC. Translation gives CASPYPIGSGDSYEQYF.

The chain employs TRBV4-1 and TRBJ2-1; TRBD1 agrees at 9 bases. V shed 2 bases and J 7 bases; nucleotides not matched to a gene: 12. The CDR3 has 17 amino acids. Germline V lookup: CDR1 MGHRA, CDR2 YSYEKL. CDR3 DNA: TGCGCCAGCAGCCAAAATGGGGGACAGGGTCCTTTTAATGAGCAGTTCTTC. Protein sequence: CASSQNGGQGPFNEQFF.

The rearrangement links TRBV19 to TRBJ2-7, with TRBD2 matching 14 bases. Looked up from germline, CDR1 is LNHDA and CDR2 is SQIVND (reference sequence). Germline trimming cut 5 bases from V and 4 bases from J; bases unmatched to any gene: 10. The CDR3 consists of 17 residues. In nucleotides, the CDR3 is TGTGCCAGTAGTCCCCCGGGACTAGCGGGGGTCCAATACGAGCAGTACTTC. It is translated as CASSPPGLAGVQYEQYF.

V usage is TRBV6-5 and J usage is TRBJ1-4; 8 positions agree with TRBD1. The CDR3 contains 15 residues. V dropped 6 bases and J dropped 3; count of bases not matched to a gene: 6. Germline V lookup: CDR1 MNHEY, CDR2 SVGAGI. The CDR3 protein is CASSRRGQANEKLFF. The CDR3 region has the DNA TGTGCCAGCAGCCGCCGGGGACAGGCTAATGAAAAACTGTTTTTT.

This clone was detected a few times. The chain joins TRBV10-1 to TRBJ2-2, with a weak D call TRBD1 (6 bases). The CDR3 totals 15 residues. V gave up 5 bases and J gave up 5 bases, with 15 bases separating them. Germline V gene data show CDR1 as WNHNN and CDR2 as SYGVQD (reference sequence). The CDR3 reads CASSNRAFGTGELFF. CDR3 sequence (DNA): TGCGCCAGCAGTAACAGGGCCTTCGGGACCGGGGAGCTGTTTTTT.

The chain is built from TRBV4-3 and TRBJ1-5, with D hard to call. This CDR3 region has 17 residues. Germline assignment: CDR1 LGHNA and CDR2 YSLEER. Trimming took off 0 bases at V and 0 bases at J, with 12 bases between the two ends. The CDR3 spells CASSQEIYSSSNQPQHF. Written as DNA, the CDR3 is TGCGCCAGCAGCCAAGAAATTTACTCCTCTAGCAATCAGCCCCAGCATTTT.